This T cell receptor (beta chain) emerged from a study of cytomegalovirus exposure and HLA in healthy donors. Study-level findings and limits: In vitro confirmation showed three CMV-associated chains to be CMV antigen specific. The investigators catalogued 164 TCR beta chains as cytomegalovirus-associated. The classifier reportedly diagnosed cytomegalovirus status with high specificity and sensitivity.

This CDR3 contains 14 residues. CDR1 and CDR2 from the germline V gene are MNHEY and SVGAGI. With 5 bases removed from V and 7 bases from J, the gap between germline ends came to 17 bases. Generated by immunoSEQ multiplex PCR, the TCRdb table keeps only in-frame clones and is missing some. The data contain more than 90,000 clones, roughly 86% of them singletons. The donors were part of the validation cohort, which consisted of about 120 subjects and was separate from the first cohort of roughly 620 subjects. There are a few counts of this clone. Its antigen is not known. The chain has TRBV6-5 and TRBJ1-2, with D tentatively TRBD1 (6 bases). The sequence came from a man aged 18 to 29 in good health and CMV-seronegative. Material for sequencing was PBMCs. In nucleotides, the CDR3 is TGTGCCAGCAGTGGCGGCACAGGGATCAGTGGCTACACCTTC. This sequence encodes CASSGGTGISGYTF.